A single sample gave rise to the 10 T cell receptor beta chains below, sequenced in a study of vaccination and CD4 T cells after COVID-19. No antigen has been identified for these receptors. The treatment here: approximately 9-day PBMC culture with coronavirus spike peptide pools or control peptides (ViraFEST assay). Oncomine TCR Beta short-read sequencing was applied to DNA from cultured CD4+ T cells. TCRdb recomputed calls from the PCR reads with MiXCR, one row per CDR3 protein. The table lists around 5,000 distinct CDR3 sequences, approximately 48% of them singletons. The sequenced material came from CD4+ T cells from blood, cultured in vitro. The receptors were gathered from a human donor who had recovered from COVID-19.

This clonotype was found a few times. The chain joins TRBV19 to TRBJ1-5, with D unresolved. The length of the CDR3 is 13 residues. CDR1 is LNHDA, CDR2 SQIVND, per germline (reference sequence). V lost 11 bases and J lost 2, with 13 bases in between. CDR3 DNA: TGTGCCTCCGGAAGGGAGGGCAATCAGCCCCAGCATTTT. Its translation is CASGREGNQPQHF. Full variable domain (remainder filled in from reference TRBV19 and TRBJ1-5): DGGITQSPKYLFRKEGQNVTLSCEQNLNHDAMYWYRQDPGQGLRLIYYSQIVNDFQKGDIAEGYSVSREKKESFPLTVTSAQKNPTAFYLCASGREGNQPQHFGDGTRLSIL.

This clonotype was counted between two and nine times. DNA of the CDR3: TGTGCCAGCAGCCAAGCACACTTGACTAGCGGGGGGGCCTACACCGGGGAGCTGTTTTTT. Encoded protein: CASSQAHLTSGGAYTGELFF. The rearrangement joins TRBV12-3 or TRBV12-4 to TRBJ2-2, with 14 bases lining up with TRBD2. The V and J ends lost 6 bases and 3 bases, in that order; junction bases with no gene match: 15. This CDR3 comprises 20 residues.

This clonotype showed up just a few times. The J gene is TRBJ1-1, the V gene TRBV2; TRBD1 aligns across 7 bases. V shed 6 bases, J shed 3 bases, and the junction held 7 bases outside the gene matches. Germline V gene sequence: CDR1 SNHLY, CDR2 FYNNEI. The CDR3 loop spans 14 amino acids. The CDR3 DNA sequence: TGTGCCAGCAGCTCTACAGGGGTCGACACTGAAGCTTTCTTT. Residues: CASSSTGVDTEAFF.

The J gene is TRBJ1-1, the V gene TRBV11-2; D perhaps matches TRBD1 (6 bases). In germline, CDR1 is SGHAT, CDR2 FQNNGV. Trimming left V 3 bases short and J 0 bases short, with 11 bases between. The length of the CDR3 is 15 residues. CDR3 sequence: CASSLGGGMNTEAFF. The DNA for the CDR3 is TGTGCCAGCAGCTTGGGGGGCGGGATGAACACTGAAGCTTTCTTT.

The rearrangement joins TRBV19 to TRBJ1-1, with D hard to call. Trimming stripped 7 bases from V and 4 bases from J, with 16 bases between. The CDR3 sequence is 14 residues long. CDR1 and CDR2 from the germline V gene are LNHDA and SQIVND (reference sequence). CDR3 DNA sequence: TGTGCCAGTACCGGAGATGGGCGGGGCACTGAAGCTTTCTTT. This encodes CASTGDGRGTEAFF.

This clonotype ranks as medium-sized (0.01 to 0.1%). V usage is TRBV6-4 and J usage is TRBJ2-3; 7 bases align to TRBD2. CDR1 is MRHNA and CDR2 is SNTAGT in the germline V gene. This CDR3 has 15 residues. J was trimmed by 1 base and V by 4 bases; bases with no gene match: 5. CDR3 coding DNA: TGTGCCAGCAGTGTGGCGGGGGAGGGCACAGATACGCAGTATTTT. This sequence encodes CASSVAGEGTDTQYF.

This rearrangement joins TRBV12-3 or TRBV12-4 to TRBJ1-1; no clear D gene. The CDR3 consists of 13 residues. V lost 3 bases and J lost 7, with 12 bases in between. This CDR3 is CASSLSIGFEAFF. Here the CDR3 DNA reads TGTGCCAGCAGTTTGTCCATCGGATTTGAAGCTTTCTTT.

This clonotype was seen only a few times. The chain links TRBV19 to TRBJ1-1; 8 nucleotides agree with TRBD1. The CDR3 is made up of 15 amino acids. Germline CDR1 reads LNHDA; CDR2 reads SQIVND (reference sequence). V trimming: 3 bases; J trimming: 6 bases; junction bases outside the gene matches: 9. CDR3 loop: CASSMGRGPGSEAFF. DNA for the CDR3: TGTGCCAGTAGTATGGGCAGGGGGCCAGGGTCTGAAGCTTTCTTT.

This rearrangement joins TRBV11-3 to TRBJ2-7, with no clear D. This CDR3 region has 11 residues. Germline loops: CDR1 SGHNT, CDR2 YENEEA. The germline V and J ends were trimmed by 2 bases and 5 bases, with 4 bases remaining between them. The CDR3 region has the DNA TGTGCCAGCAGCTTAAAACACGAGCAGTACTTC. This sequence encodes CASSLKHEQYF. Filled out from reference TRBV11-3 and TRBJ2-7, the complete variable domain reads EAGVVQSPRYKIIEKKQPVAFWCNPISGHNTLYWYLQNLGQGPELLIRYENEEAVDDSQLPKDRFSAERLKGVDSTLKIQPAELGDSAVYLCASSLKHEQYFGPGTRLTVT.

This chain links TRBV7-9 with TRBJ2-2; 7 bases line up with TRBD1. The V gene end was trimmed by 6 bases and the J gene end by 7 bases; junction bases not matched to a gene: 5. Germline assignment: CDR1 SEHNR and CDR2 FQNEAQ (reference sequence). This CDR3 contains 13 residues. Written as DNA, the CDR3 is TGTGCCAGCAGACAGGGGTGGGACGGGGAGCTGTTTTTT. Translating it yields CASRQGWDGELFF.